This T cell receptor beta chain was identified during a study of blood T cells in healthy people across ages. Germline V gene data show CDR1 as SGHKS and CDR2 as YYEKEE (reference sequence). V lost 5 bases and J lost 3; bases outside the gene matches: 7. CDR3 size: 14 residues. Sample-barcoded 5' priming and a J-beta primer mix drove a second PCR of 7 to 11 cycles. TCRdb analysed the 5' RACE reads with MiXCR anew, one entry per CDR3 protein. The sample shows about 770,000 distinct CDR3 sequences, around 45% of them seen only once. The specimen was blood. The V and J genes are TRBV5-5 and TRBJ2-5; 7 bases align to TRBD1. This TCR was sampled from a man in his sixties in good health. CDR3 loop: CASSLRDSKETQYF. The CDR3 nucleotides are TGTGCCAGCAGTCTCCGGGACAGTAAAGAGACCCAGTACTTC. Using reference TRBV5-5 and TRBJ2-5 for the parts outside the CDR3, the full variable domain is DAGVTQSPTHLIKTRGQQVTLRCSPISGHKSVSWYQQVLGQGPQFIFQYYEKEERGRGNFPDRFSARQFPNYSSELNVNALLLGDSALYLCASSLRDSKETQYFGPGTRLLVL.